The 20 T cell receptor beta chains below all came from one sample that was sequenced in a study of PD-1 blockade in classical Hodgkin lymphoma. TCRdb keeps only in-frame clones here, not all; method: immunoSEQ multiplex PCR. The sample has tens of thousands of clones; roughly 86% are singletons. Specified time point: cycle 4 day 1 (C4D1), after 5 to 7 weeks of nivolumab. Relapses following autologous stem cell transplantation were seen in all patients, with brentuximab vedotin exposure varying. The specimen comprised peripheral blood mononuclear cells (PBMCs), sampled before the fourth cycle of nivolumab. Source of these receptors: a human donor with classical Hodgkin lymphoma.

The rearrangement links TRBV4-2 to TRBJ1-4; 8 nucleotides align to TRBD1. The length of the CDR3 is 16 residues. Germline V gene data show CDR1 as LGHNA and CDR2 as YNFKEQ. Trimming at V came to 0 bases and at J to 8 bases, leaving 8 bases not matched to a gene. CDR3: CASSQDLRDRREKLFF. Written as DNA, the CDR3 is TGTGCCAGCAGCCAAGACCTAAGGGACAGGAGGGAAAAACTGTTTTTT.

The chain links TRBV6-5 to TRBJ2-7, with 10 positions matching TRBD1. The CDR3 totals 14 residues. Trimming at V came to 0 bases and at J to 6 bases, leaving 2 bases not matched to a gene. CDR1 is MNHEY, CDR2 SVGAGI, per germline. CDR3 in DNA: TGTGCCAGCAGTTACTCCAGGACAGGGGGCGAGCAGTACTTC. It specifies CASSYSRTGGEQYF.

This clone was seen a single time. The chain's CDR3 is CASSQEFGGDEQFF. The CDR3 DNA sequence: TGCGCCAGCAGCCAAGAGTTTGGGGGAGACGAGCAGTTCTTC. The chain is built from TRBV4-1 and TRBJ2-1; D possibly uses TRBD1 or TRBD2 (5 bases each). V was pared by 0 bases and J by 10 bases, with 13 bases between. In germline, CDR1 is MGHRA, CDR2 YSYEKL. The CDR3 consists of 14 residues.

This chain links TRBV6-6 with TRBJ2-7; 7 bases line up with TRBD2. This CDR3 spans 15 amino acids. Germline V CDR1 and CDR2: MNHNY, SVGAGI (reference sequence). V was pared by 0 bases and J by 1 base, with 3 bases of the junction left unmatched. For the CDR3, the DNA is TGTGCCAGCAGTTACTCTAGGACTAGTTCCTACGAGCAGTACTTC. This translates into CASSYSRTSSYEQYF.

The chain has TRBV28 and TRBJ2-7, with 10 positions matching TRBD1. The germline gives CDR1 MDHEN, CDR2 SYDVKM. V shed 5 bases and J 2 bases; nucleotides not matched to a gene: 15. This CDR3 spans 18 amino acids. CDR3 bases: TGTGCCAGCAGTCAACCGGAGAGATTCGGGACAGGGGCCTACGAGCAGTACTTC. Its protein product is CASSQPERFGTGAYEQYF.

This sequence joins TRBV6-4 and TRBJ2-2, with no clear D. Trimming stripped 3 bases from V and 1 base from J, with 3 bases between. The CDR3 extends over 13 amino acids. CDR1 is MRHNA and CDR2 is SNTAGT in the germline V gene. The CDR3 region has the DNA TGTGCCAGCAGTGATAGGAACACCGGGGAGCTGTTTTTT. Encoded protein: CASSDRNTGELFF.

The CDR3 DNA is TGTGCCAGCAGCCTCGGACAGGGGGCGCGAGCTTTCTTT. Encoded protein: CASSLGQGARAFF. V is TRBV7-3 and J is TRBJ1-1; TRBD1 matches at 11 bases. V trimming: 5 bases; J trimming: 10 bases; junction bases outside the gene matches: 6. In germline, CDR1 is SGHTA, CDR2 FQGTGA. This CDR3 has 13 amino acids.

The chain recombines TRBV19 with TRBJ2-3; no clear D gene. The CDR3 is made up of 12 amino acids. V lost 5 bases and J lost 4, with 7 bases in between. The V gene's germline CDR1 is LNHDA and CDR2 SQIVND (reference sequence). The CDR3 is CASSPHPDTQYF. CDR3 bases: TGTGCCAGTAGTCCCCACCCAGATACGCAGTATTTT.

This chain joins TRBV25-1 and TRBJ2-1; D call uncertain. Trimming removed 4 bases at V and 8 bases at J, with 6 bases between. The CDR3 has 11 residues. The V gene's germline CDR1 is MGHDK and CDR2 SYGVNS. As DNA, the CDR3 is TGTGCCAGCAGTGTAGGCCATGAGCAGTTCTTC. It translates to CASSVGHEQFF.

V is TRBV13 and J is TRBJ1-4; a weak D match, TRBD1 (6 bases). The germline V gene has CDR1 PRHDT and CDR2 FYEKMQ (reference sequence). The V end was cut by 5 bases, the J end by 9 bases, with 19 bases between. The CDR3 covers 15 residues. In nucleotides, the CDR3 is TGTGCCAGCAGCCCCGGGGGGAACAGGGTCAAAAAACTGTTTTTT. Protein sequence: CASSPGGNRVKKLFF.

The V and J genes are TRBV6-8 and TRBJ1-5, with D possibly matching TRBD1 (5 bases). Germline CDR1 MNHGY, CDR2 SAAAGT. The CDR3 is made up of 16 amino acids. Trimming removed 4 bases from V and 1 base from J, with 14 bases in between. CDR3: CASSFFDSVSNQPQHF. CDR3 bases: TGTGCCAGCAGTTTTTTCGACAGTGTGAGCAATCAGCCCCAGCATTTT.

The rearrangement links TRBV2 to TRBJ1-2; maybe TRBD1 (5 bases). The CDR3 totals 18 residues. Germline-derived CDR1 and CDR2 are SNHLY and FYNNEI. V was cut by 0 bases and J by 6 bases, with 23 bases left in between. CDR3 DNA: TGTGCCAGCAGTGAAGCGCTTCTGGGCAGGGTTGAGTTCGATGGCTACACCTTC. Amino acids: CASSEALLGRVEFDGYTF.

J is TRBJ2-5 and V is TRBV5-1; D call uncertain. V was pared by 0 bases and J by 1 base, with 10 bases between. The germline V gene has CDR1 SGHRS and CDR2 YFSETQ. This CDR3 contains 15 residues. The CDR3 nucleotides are TGCGCCAGCAGCTTGGCCGTGGCCGTCCAAGAGACCCAGTACTTC. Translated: CASSLAVAVQETQYF.

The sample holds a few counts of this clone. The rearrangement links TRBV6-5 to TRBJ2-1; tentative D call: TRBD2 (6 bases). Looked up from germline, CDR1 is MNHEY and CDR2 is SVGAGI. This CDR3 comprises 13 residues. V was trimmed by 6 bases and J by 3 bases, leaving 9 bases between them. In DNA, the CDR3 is TGTGCCAGCAGCGGGACTGGCTACAATGAGCAGTTCTTC. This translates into CASSGTGYNEQFF.

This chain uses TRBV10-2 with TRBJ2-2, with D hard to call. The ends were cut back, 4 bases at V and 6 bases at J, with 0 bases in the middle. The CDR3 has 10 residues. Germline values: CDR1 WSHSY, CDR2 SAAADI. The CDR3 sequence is CASSAGELFF. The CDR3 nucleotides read TGCGCCAGCAGTGCCGGGGAGCTGTTTTTT.

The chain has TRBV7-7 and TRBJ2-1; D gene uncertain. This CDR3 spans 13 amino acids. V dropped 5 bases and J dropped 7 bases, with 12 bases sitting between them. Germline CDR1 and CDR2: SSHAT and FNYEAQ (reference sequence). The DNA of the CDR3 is TGTGCCAGCAGCCCCCCCGGAGTGAATGAGCAGTTCTTC. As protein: CASSPPGVNEQFF.

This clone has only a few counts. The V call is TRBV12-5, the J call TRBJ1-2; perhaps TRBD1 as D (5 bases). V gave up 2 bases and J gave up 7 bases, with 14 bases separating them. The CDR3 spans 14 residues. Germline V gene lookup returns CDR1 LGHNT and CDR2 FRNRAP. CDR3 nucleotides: TGTGCTAGTGGTTTGTCGACGCAGGGCGGTGGCTACACCTTC. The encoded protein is CASGLSTQGGGYTF.

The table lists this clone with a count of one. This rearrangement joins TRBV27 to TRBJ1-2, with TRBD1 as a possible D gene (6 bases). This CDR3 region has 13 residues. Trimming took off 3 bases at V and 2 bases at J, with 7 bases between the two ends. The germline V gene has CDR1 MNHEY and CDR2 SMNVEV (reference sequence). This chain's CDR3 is CASSFGGNYGYTF. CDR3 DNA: TGTGCCAGCAGTTTTGGGGGCAACTATGGCTACACCTTC.

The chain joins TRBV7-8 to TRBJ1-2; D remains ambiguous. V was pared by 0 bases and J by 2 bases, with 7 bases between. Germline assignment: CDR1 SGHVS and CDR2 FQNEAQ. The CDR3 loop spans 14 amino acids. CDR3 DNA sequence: TGTGCCAGCAGCTTAGCCCCAAGAAACTATGGCTACACCTTC. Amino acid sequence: CASSLAPRNYGYTF.

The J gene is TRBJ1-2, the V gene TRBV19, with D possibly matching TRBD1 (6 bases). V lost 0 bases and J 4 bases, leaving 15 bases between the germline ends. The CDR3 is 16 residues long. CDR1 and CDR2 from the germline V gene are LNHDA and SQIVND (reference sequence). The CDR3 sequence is CASSIDLDRWGYGYTF. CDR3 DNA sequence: TGTGCCAGTAGTATAGATCTCGACAGGTGGGGCTATGGCTACACCTTC.